This T cell receptor (beta chain) was sequenced for a study of blood T cell repertoires in COVID-19. Across the whole study: From T cells, B-cell-depleted T cells, or PBMCs came the material, which was cDNA or gDNA.

Cohort allocation depended upon clinical history that participants reported. Produced via immunoSEQ multiplex PCR; TCRdb's table is partial and in-frame only. The data contain a few hundred thousand clones, approximately 92% of them singletons. Losses at the gene ends were 1 base for V and 3 bases for J; bases not matched to a gene: 5. This CDR3 contains 16 residues. The germline CDR1 and CDR2 sequences are KGHSH and LQKENI. V usage is TRBV18 and J usage is TRBJ2-7, with 11 bases fitting TRBD1. The sample comprised PBMCs or T cells enriched from blood (not recorded which). The sequence was collected from a man aged 18 to 35 who had recovered from COVID-19. The CDR3 DNA follows: TGTGCCAGCTCACCACAGTCCGGGACAGGGGGCTACGAGCAGTACTTC. Amino acid sequence: CASSPQSGTGGYEQYF.